The 24 T cell receptor beta chains presented below share a single source sample, sequenced in a study of shared clonotypes between healthy human individuals. The repertoire was sequenced with immunoSEQ multiplex PCR; TCRdb's copy has only in-frame clones and lacks some. The data contain hundreds of thousands of clones, roughly nine tenths of them singletons. The naive CD8 fraction comprised CD45RO-negative cells positively selected for CCR7 and excluded terminally differentiated effector memory CD45RA+ cells. The sample comprised naive CD8+ T cells sorted from blood. The receptors shown here come from a man aged 30 to 45 in good health.

The chain employs TRBV7-9 and TRBJ1-1; no clear D gene. The CDR3 extends over 13 amino acids. V gave up 2 bases and J gave up 10 bases, with 14 bases separating them. In germline, CDR1 is SEHNR, CDR2 FQNEAQ (reference sequence). CDR3 nucleotides: TGTGCCAGCAGCTTAAGGGCCATCTGGGGAGCTTTCTTT. Amino acid sequence: CASSLRAIWGAFF.

CDR3 loop: CASSFGGVYEQYF. As DNA, the CDR3 is TGTGCCAGCAGCTTTGGGGGTGTCTACGAGCAGTACTTC. The chain recombines TRBV11-3 with TRBJ2-7; D may match TRBD1 or TRBD2 (5 bases each). V shed 3 bases and J shed 3 bases, with 9 bases lying between them. Looked up from germline, CDR1 is SGHNT and CDR2 is YENEEA. This CDR3 is built from 13 residues.

This clone was seen only a few times. The chain combines TRBV5-1 with TRBJ2-7; weak D call: TRBD2 (5 bases). Germline assignment: CDR1 SGHRS and CDR2 YFSETQ. The CDR3 length is 13 residues. Trimming left V 1 base short and J 7 bases short, with 12 bases between. The CDR3 loop is CASSLSSLLEQYF. Here the CDR3 DNA reads TGCGCCAGCAGCTTGTCTAGCCTTCTGGAGCAGTACTTC.

The rearrangement links TRBV28 to TRBJ2-4, with no clear D. This CDR3 region has 15 residues. Germline CDR1 MDHEN, CDR2 SYDVKM. With 3 bases removed from V and 8 bases from J, the gap between germline ends came to 17 bases. The CDR3 DNA sequence: TGTGCCAGCAGTTTCCAATCAGGCACGGAAGACATTCAGTACTTC. Its protein product is CASSFQSGTEDIQYF.

The chain employs TRBV2 and TRBJ2-1; D gene uncertain. V lost 7 bases and J lost 6, with 10 bases in between. Per the germline V gene, CDR1 is SNHLY and CDR2 is FYNNEI. The CDR3 covers 12 residues. The CDR3 region has the DNA TGTGCCAGCAATGGTCAGATCAATGAGCAGTTCTTC. It encodes CASNGQINEQFF.

The rearrangement joins TRBV18 to TRBJ1-3; D ambiguous. In germline, CDR1 is KGHSH, CDR2 LQKENI. Trimming shortened V by 2 bases and J by 3 bases, and 8 bases separated the two germline ends. There are 14 residues in the CDR3. The CDR3 is CASSPSGSGNTIYF. CDR3 in DNA: TGTGCCAGCTCACCATCAGGAAGTGGAAACACCATATATTTT.

The V gene is TRBV4-1, the J gene TRBJ2-3; D not certain. CDR3 length: 14 amino acids. From germline, CDR1 is MGHRA and CDR2 YSYEKL. V lost 5 bases and J 2 bases, leaving 11 bases between the germline ends. CDR3 amino acids: CASSEEVVTDTQYF. The CDR3, as DNA: TGCGCCAGCAGCGAGGAAGTGGTCACAGATACGCAGTATTTT.

This clone was recorded only once. The gene calls are TRBV14 and TRBJ2-1, with D maybe TRBD2 (6 bases). Germline CDR1 reads SGHDN; CDR2 reads FVKESK. This CDR3 region has 16 residues. The germline V and J ends were trimmed by 4 bases and 3 bases, with 16 bases remaining between them. In nucleotides, the CDR3 is TGTGCCAGCAGCCCGACTAGTGCTTCCGACTACAATGAGCAGTTCTTC. Its translation: CASSPTSASDYNEQFF.

This clone was recorded only once. The V gene is TRBV2, the J gene TRBJ2-5, with 9 nucleotides matching TRBD1. Germline V gene lookup returns CDR1 SNHLY and CDR2 FYNNEI. Germline trimming cut 6 bases from V and 5 bases from J; bases unmatched to any gene: 7. This CDR3 contains 14 residues. The DNA for the CDR3 is TGTGCCAGCAGAGGGACAGGGCCCTTGGAGACCCAGTACTTC. Its protein is CASRGTGPLETQYF.

J is TRBJ2-7 and V is TRBV5-4; D possibly uses TRBD1 or TRBD2 (5 bases each). Germline V lookup: CDR1 SGHNT, CDR2 YYREEE (reference sequence). The CDR3 has 14 amino acids. V lost 3 bases and J lost 0, with 10 bases in between. CDR3 DNA: TGTGCCAGCAGCTCGGGACCGGACTCCTACGAGCAGTACTTC. This translates into CASSSGPDSYEQYF.

The chain uses TRBV9 and TRBJ2-1; weak D call: TRBD1 (5 bases). V was clipped by 1 base and J by 3 bases, with 20 bases between them. This CDR3 region has 18 residues. The germline V gene encodes CDR1 SGDLS and CDR2 YYNGEE. The CDR3 spells CASSVFQEMGRDYNEQFF. In nucleotides, the CDR3 is TGTGCCAGCAGCGTATTTCAAGAGATGGGGCGAGACTACAATGAGCAGTTCTTC.

The chain is built from TRBV11-2 and TRBJ1-1; D is ambiguous. Germline V lookup: CDR1 SGHAT, CDR2 FQNNGV. V gave up 1 base and J gave up 1 base, with 4 bases separating them. This CDR3 is built from 13 residues. The CDR3 loop is CASSLVQNTEAFF. CDR3 DNA: TGTGCCAGCAGCTTAGTACAGAACACTGAAGCTTTCTTT.

The chain uses TRBV6-4 and TRBJ2-1; 13 nucleotides align to TRBD2. Unmatched junction bases numbered 11, after V lost 5 bases and J lost 7 bases. There are 17 residues in the CDR3. Per germline, CDR1 MRHNA and CDR2 SNTAGT. For the CDR3, the DNA is TGTGCCAGCAGTCCCACCGGACTAGCGGGAGCAGCAAATGAGCAGTTCTTC. Residues: CASSPTGLAGAANEQFF.

As DNA, the CDR3 is TGTGCCAGCAGCGGTGTACAGGGGTCGGGCACTGAAGCTTTCTTT. Its protein product is CASSGVQGSGTEAFF. The chain carries TRBV9 and TRBJ1-1; the match to TRBD1 covers 7 bases. CDR3 length equals 15 residues. J gave up 4 bases and V 3 bases, and 9 bases lay outside the gene matches. In germline, CDR1 is SGDLS, CDR2 YYNGEE.

V usage is TRBV5-6 and J usage is TRBJ2-1, with D uncertain. V was cut by 2 bases and J by 6 bases, with 9 bases left in between. There are 13 residues in the CDR3. Germline V CDR1 and CDR2: SGHDT, YYEEEE. The DNA for the CDR3 is TGTGCCAGCAGCTTCAGGAATAGCAATGAGCAGTTCTTC. Its protein is CASSFRNSNEQFF. The whole variable domain, filled in from reference TRBV5-6 and TRBJ2-1, reads DAGVTQSPTHLIKTRGQQVTLRCSPKSGHDTVSWYQQALGQGPQFIFQYYEEEERQRGNFPDRFSGHQFPNYSSELNVNALLLGDSALYLCASSFRNSNEQFFGPGTRLTVL.

This sequence joins TRBV30 and TRBJ1-3; TRBD1 might be the D (5 bases). Germline CDR1 GTSNPN, CDR2 SVGIG (reference sequence). The CDR3 loop spans 14 amino acids. V shed 3 bases and J shed 4 bases, with 13 bases lying between them. This CDR3 reads CAWSEAGMGNTIYF. DNA for the CDR3: TGTGCCTGGAGCGAAGCAGGGATGGGAAACACCATATATTTT.

This chain uses TRBV5-8 with TRBJ2-7, with TRBD1 identical over 10 bases. The trim removed 4 bases at V and 3 bases at J, leaving 7 bases unmatched. This CDR3 has 15 amino acids. The germline gives CDR1 SGHTS, CDR2 YDEGEE. Written as DNA, the CDR3 is TGTGCCAGCAGCAGCGGACAGGGGGGAAACTACGAGCAGTACTTC. It yields the protein CASSSGQGGNYEQYF.

The CDR3 loop reads CSVSGTEEETQYF. The DNA of the CDR3 is TGCAGCGTATCCGGGACAGAAGAAGAGACCCAGTACTTC. The genes are TRBV29-1 and TRBJ2-5, with TRBD1 matching 7 bases. This CDR3 has 13 residues. Germline CDR1 SQVTM, CDR2 ANQGSEA. V gave up 6 bases and J gave up 3 bases; unmatched junction bases: 7. The complete variable domain, with remaining parts taken from reference TRBV29-1 and TRBJ2-5, reads SAVISQKPSRDICQRGTSLTIQCQVDSQVTMMFWYRQQPGQSLTLIATANQGSEATYESGFVIDKFPISRPNLTFSTLTVSNMSPEDSSIYLCSVSGTEEETQYFGPGTRLLVL.

The chain joins TRBV7-3 to TRBJ2-3, with 12 bases aligning to TRBD2. The CDR3 is 17 residues long. After removal of 3 bases from V and 2 bases from J, the junction contained 6 bases not matched to a gene. Germline values: CDR1 SGHTA, CDR2 FQGTGA. The CDR3 sequence is CASSLGLAGPFTDTQYF. The CDR3 DNA reads as TGTGCCAGCAGCTTGGGACTAGCGGGCCCGTTCACAGATACGCAGTATTTT.

The chain couples TRBV27 to TRBJ2-7, with 11 positions matching TRBD2. CDR1 and CDR2 (germline): MNHEY, SMNVEV (reference sequence). J gave up 6 bases and V 6 bases, and 16 bases lay outside the gene matches. CDR3 size: 17 residues. The chain's CDR3 is CASSPAVLLAGGAEQYF. DNA of the CDR3: TGTGCCAGCAGCCCAGCAGTTTTGCTAGCGGGAGGAGCCGAGCAGTACTTC.

The chain employs TRBV6-5 and TRBJ2-5, with 7 bases that match TRBD2. The germline CDR1 and CDR2 sequences are MNHEY and SVGAGI. The CDR3 totals 15 residues. V was pared by 8 bases and J by 1 base, with 10 bases of the junction left unmatched. For the CDR3, the DNA is TGTGCCAGCCGGGCGACTAGCAGAGTCCAAGAGACCCAGTACTTC. Translating it yields CASRATSRVQETQYF.

The chain couples TRBV27 to TRBJ2-1; 12 bases map to TRBD2. CDR1 and CDR2 (germline): MNHEY, SMNVEV (reference sequence). The CDR3 runs to 18 residues. J lost 4 bases, V lost 4 bases, and 11 bases had no gene match. The CDR3 loop is CASSSGLAGQIRYNEQFF. The CDR3 DNA follows: TGTGCCAGCAGTTCGGGACTAGCGGGTCAAATCAGATACAATGAGCAGTTCTTC.

J is TRBJ2-1 and V is TRBV27; 7 bases map to TRBD2. Germline V gene data show CDR1 as MNHEY and CDR2 as SMNVEV (reference sequence). V shed 6 bases and J 8 bases; nucleotides not matched to a gene: 4. This CDR3 has 12 residues. CDR3 in amino acids: CASRQTSDEQFF. Here the CDR3 DNA reads TGTGCCAGCAGGCAAACTAGCGATGAGCAGTTCTTC.

The rearrangement links TRBV2 to TRBJ2-1, with 10 bases identical to TRBD2. Germline V CDR1 and CDR2: SNHLY, FYNNEI. The length of the CDR3 is 17 residues. J gave up 5 bases and V 0 bases, and 7 bases lay outside the gene matches. DNA of the CDR3: TGTGCCAGCAGTGAAGCCCTGGGACTAGCGAACAACAATGAGCAGTTCTTC. Encoded protein: CASSEALGLANNNEQFF.